This passage covers 12 T cell receptor beta chains from one sample sequenced in a study of blood T cell repertoires in COVID-19 (TCRdb year 2020). The receptor library was made with the immunoSEQ multiplex PCR assay. The immuneACCESS repertoire file appears here via TCRdb, limited to in-frame rearrangements. These files lack a portion of the clones; in checked studies, under half of the deficit traces to unresolved V genes, and the cause of the others is not known. The sample yields around 290,000 clones; about 89% were counted once. About 4.6% of the sample is taken by the ten largest. Sequenced sample: peripheral blood. The receptor set was obtained from a man aged 40-49 years with acute or convalescent COVID-19.

The V gene is TRBV7-2, the J gene TRBJ2-7; 9 bases are a match to TRBD2. Germline V gene lookup returns CDR1 SGHTA and CDR2 FQGNSA. The CDR3 extends over 18 amino acids. With V trimmed by 4 bases and J by 9 bases, 22 bases remained unmatched. CDR3 nucleotides: TGTGCCAGCAGCTCTAATGGGGCCAGCGGGGGGCTCTCAACCGTGCAGTACTTC. It specifies CASSSNGASGGLSTVQYF.

The rearrangement links TRBV5-1 to TRBJ2-6; D gene uncertain. Germline V gene lookup returns CDR1 SGHRS and CDR2 YFSETQ. This CDR3 region has 16 residues. With 0 bases removed from V and 3 bases from J, the gap between germline ends came to 10 bases. The CDR3 DNA reads TGCGCCAGCAGCTTGGTCGTTCTAGGTGGGGCCAACGTCCTGACTTTC. It specifies CASSLVVLGGANVLTF.

The rearrangement uses TRBV5-1 and TRBJ2-6; 7 nucleotides line up with TRBD1. This CDR3 is 18 amino acids long. CDR1 is SGHRS, CDR2 YFSETQ, per germline. The J segment lost 0 bases and the V segment lost 3 bases, leaving 9 bases of the junction unmatched. DNA for the CDR3: TGCGCCAGCAGCTCCGGCCGGACAGGACGCTCTGGGGCCAACGTCCTGACTTTC. This sequence encodes CASSSGRTGRSGANVLTF.

This chain uses TRBV9 with TRBJ1-4; TRBD1 matches 8 bases. Per the germline V gene, CDR1 is SGDLS and CDR2 is YYNGEE. The junction had 5 bases not matched to a gene; V was cut back by 3 bases and J by 4 bases. This CDR3 contains 15 residues. CDR3 protein: CASSAAGGDNEKLFF. CDR3 nucleotides: TGTGCCAGCAGCGCCGCAGGGGGCGATAATGAAAAACTGTTTTTT. The variable domain in full, completed from reference TRBV9 and TRBJ1-4, reads DSGVTQTPKHLITATGQRVTLRCSPRSGDLSVYWYQQSLDQGLQFLIQYYNGEERAKGNILERFSAQQFPDLHSELNLSSLELGDSALYFCASSAAGGDNEKLFFGSGTQLSVL.

J is TRBJ1-2 and V is TRBV4-2, with 7 bases that match TRBD1. The CDR3 sequence is 20 residues long. Trimming cost V 3 bases and J 6 bases; bases outside gene matches: 25. CDR1 and CDR2 (germline): LGHNA, YNFKEQ. The CDR3: CASSHHIKTGTVWRWDGYTF. CDR3 DNA: TGTGCCAGCAGCCATCACATTAAAACCGGGACAGTTTGGCGATGGGATGGCTACACCTTC.

The chain employs TRBV5-1 and TRBJ2-2; D ambiguous. The V and J ends lost 4 bases and 4 bases respectively, with 14 bases between them. CDR3 length: 15 residues. The V gene's germline CDR1 is SGHRS and CDR2 YFSETQ. The CDR3 here is CASSLQALGTGELFF. CDR3 sequence (DNA): TGCGCCAGCAGCCTCCAAGCGCTGGGCACCGGGGAGCTGTTTTTT. The full variable domain, with the rest looked up from reference TRBV5-1 and TRBJ2-2, is KAGVTQTPRYLIKTRGQQVTLSCSPISGHRSVSWYQQTPGQGLQFLFEYFSETQRNKGNFPGRFSGRQFSNSRSEMNVSTLELGDSALYLCASSLQALGTGELFFGEGSRLTVL.

Regarding this clone: This same CDR3 is encoded by further DNA sequences in the sample. The rearrangement joins TRBV5-1 to TRBJ1-1; D ambiguous. The CDR3 is 14 amino acids. Germline V gene data show CDR1 as SGHRS and CDR2 as YFSETQ. V shed 4 bases and J shed 0 bases, with 10 bases lying between them. The CDR3 DNA is TGCGCCAGCAGCCGTACCGGGTTGAACACTGAAGCTTTCTTT. Its translation is CASSRTGLNTEAFF. Complete variable domain (other parts from reference TRBV5-1 and TRBJ1-1): KAGVTQTPRYLIKTRGQQVTLSCSPISGHRSVSWYQQTPGQGLQFLFEYFSETQRNKGNFPGRFSGRQFSNSRSEMNVSTLELGDSALYLCASSRTGLNTEAFFGQGTRLTVV.

V is TRBV2 and J is TRBJ1-2, with a tentative D call TRBD1 (5 bases). The CDR3 extends over 14 amino acids. The V end was cut by 3 bases, the J end by 0 bases, with 8 bases between. In germline, CDR1 is SNHLY, CDR2 FYNNEI. The CDR3: CASSEGGSNYGYTF. The CDR3 coding sequence is TGTGCCAGCAGTGAGGGGGGGTCTAACTATGGCTACACCTTC.

This clone was seen just once. The genes are TRBV4-1 and TRBJ1-5; D unresolved. Trimming stripped 4 bases from V and 3 bases from J, with 13 bases between. The CDR3 contains 15 residues. Per germline, CDR1 MGHRA and CDR2 YSYEKL. The CDR3 loop is CASSRTQSDNQPQHF. The CDR3 nucleotides read TGCGCCAGCAGCCGAACCCAATCAGACAATCAGCCCCAGCATTTT.

The V call is TRBV4-1, the J call TRBJ2-5, with D hard to call. Trimming removed 0 bases from V and 7 bases from J, with 12 bases in between. Per germline, CDR1 MGHRA and CDR2 YSYEKL. This CDR3 is 14 amino acids long. This chain's CDR3 is CASSQETYPGTQYF. CDR3 DNA sequence: TGCGCCAGCAGCCAAGAAACGTACCCGGGGACCCAGTACTTC.

This clone was observed once. This chain connects TRBV6-5 to TRBJ2-7, with D hard to call. Trimming pared 7 bases from V and 1 base from J, leaving 8 bases between. Germline V CDR1 and CDR2: MNHEY, SVGAGI. The length of the CDR3 is 12 residues. CDR3 sequence: CASMGTSYEQYF. CDR3 nucleotide sequence: TGTGCCAGCATGGGCACGTCCTACGAGCAGTACTTC.

The chain couples TRBV10-3 to TRBJ1-6, with 7 positions matching TRBD1. The CDR3 extends over 16 amino acids. J lost 7 bases, V lost 2 bases, and 8 bases had no gene match. CDR1 ENHRY and CDR2 SYGVKD come from the germline V gene. CDR3 residues: CAISEAQDRSNSPLHF. The CDR3 DNA reads as TGTGCCATCAGTGAGGCCCAGGACAGGTCCAATTCACCCCTCCACTTT.